This TCR beta chain was recorded in a study of technical replicates of blood from a few donors. Germline CDR1 reads SGHNT; CDR2 reads YYREEE (reference sequence). The CDR3 contains 16 residues. The ends were cut back, 0 bases at V and 0 bases at J, with 10 bases in the middle. Clones were read by immunoSEQ multiplex PCR, and TCRdb kept only the in-frame ones, dropping some. Among more than 65,000 clones listed, 95% were seen once. The receptor's source is a human donor in good health. The V gene is TRBV5-4, the J gene TRBJ2-1; the D is unclear. The sequenced sample consisted of T cells isolated from PBMCs. The CDR3 loop reads CASSLEGGSSYNEQFF. The CDR3 DNA is TGTGCCAGCAGCTTGGAAGGCGGAAGCTCCTACAATGAGCAGTTCTTC.